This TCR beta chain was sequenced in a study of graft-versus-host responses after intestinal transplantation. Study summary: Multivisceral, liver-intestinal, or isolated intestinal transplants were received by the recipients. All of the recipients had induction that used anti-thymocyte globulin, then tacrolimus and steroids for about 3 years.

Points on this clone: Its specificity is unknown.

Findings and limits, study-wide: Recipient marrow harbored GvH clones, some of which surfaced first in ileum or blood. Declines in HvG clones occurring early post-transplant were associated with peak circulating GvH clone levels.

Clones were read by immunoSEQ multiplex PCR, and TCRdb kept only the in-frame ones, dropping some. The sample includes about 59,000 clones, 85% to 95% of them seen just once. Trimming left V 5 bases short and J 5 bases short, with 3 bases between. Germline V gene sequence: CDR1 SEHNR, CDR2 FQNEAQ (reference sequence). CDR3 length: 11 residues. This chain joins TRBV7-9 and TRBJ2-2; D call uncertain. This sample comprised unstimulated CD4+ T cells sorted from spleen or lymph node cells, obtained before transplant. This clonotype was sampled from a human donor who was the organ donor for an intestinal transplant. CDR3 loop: CASSRTGELFF. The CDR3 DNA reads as TGTGCCAGCAGCCGGACCGGGGAGCTGTTTTTT. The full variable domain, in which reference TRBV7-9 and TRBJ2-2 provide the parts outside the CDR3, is DTGVSQNPRHKITKRGQNVTFRCDPISEHNRLYWYRQTLGQGPEFLTYFQNEAQLEKSRLLSDRFSAERPKGSFSTLEIQRTEQGDSAMYLCASSRTGELFFGEGSRLTVL.